This section outlines one T cell receptor beta chain sequence together with its context. Its antigen remains undetermined. The record has no base qualities; no much larger clone is one base away. This sample stems from a study of T-cell reconstitution after alpha-beta-depleted transplantation in children (dated by TCRdb to between 2015 and 2016). In terms of the full investigation: Using TCR repertoire profiling, the study quantitatively followed how T-cell immune reconstitution unfolded in children after TCRalphabeta/CD19-depleted allogeneic hematopoietic cell transplantation.

Library generation was performed with PCR. The sequencer listed for this sample is Illumina HiSeq 2500. To normalize quantification of the TCRbeta repertoire, the TCR libraries were built with molecular barcoding that relied on unique molecular identifiers. TCRdb applied fastp at Q25 and MiXCR to the public reads, then kept only in-frame beta chains. Here each entry gathers all rows of one CDR3 protein and keeps the most common genes and DNA. The sample has fewer than 550,000 distinct CDR3 sequences on record, about an eighth of them singletons. Together, the top ten hold 11% to 15% of the sample. The full study reports these points: The apparently early alphabetaT-cell count recovery about two months after transplant was reportedly dependent on only several hundred rapidly expanded clones derived from non-depleted graft cells. The frequencies of hyperexpanded clones fell over the following months, and after one year, T-cell counts and TCRbeta diversity were mostly attributed to newly produced T cells. In some patients, the high TCRbeta diversity seen at day 60 was put down to recipient T cells and intrathymic progenitors that had survived conditioning.

The CDR3 sequence holds 13 residues, the cysteine and phenylalanine included. CDR3 DNA is the only sequence kept; it has 39 bases, read in frame from the first base. The germline V end is reduced by 8 bases and the J end by 10 bases; junction bases left unmatched: 6. CDR1 and CDR2 are read off the germline V gene as MNHNS and SASEGT. Explained via the paper, the treatment or condition label denotes: allogeneic hematopoietic cell transplantation with graft depleted of TCRalphabeta T cells and CD19 B cells. The transplant recipients were children given TCRalphabeta/CD19-depleted allogeneic hematopoietic cell grafts.

The chain couples TRBV6-1 to TRBJ2-1; 12 bases in the middle match TRBD2. The sequencing here drew on PBMCs, mostly from graft donor cells, taken 180 days after TCRalphabeta/CD19-depleted stem cell transplant. The TCR originated in a female patient under 10 years old who had a stem cell transplant for aplastic anemia, so the T cells may come from the graft donor. The CDR3 region has the sequence CASLLAGGREQFF. The sequence in DNA is TGTGCCAGCCTACTAGCGGGAGGAAGAGAGCAGTTCTTC.